Sequencing of this T cell receptor beta chain was carried out in a study of blood T cell repertoires in COVID-19. Germline lookup yields CDR1 SGHRS and CDR2 YFSETQ. Losses at the gene ends were 4 bases for V and 0 bases for J; bases not matched to a gene: 14. The CDR3 is made up of 20 amino acids. Those enrolled, adults aged roughly 18 to 100 years, came from 25 or so US areas. Clinical histories supplied by participants themselves formed the basis of cohort assignment. Source study methods: Cell counts per sample came from amplifying reference gene primers. Profiling relied on immunoSEQ multiplex PCR, and the TCRdb table lists in-frame clones only, not all of them. V and J calls and clone size come straight from that table; D and trimming were deduced from the DNA. The sample consists of approximately 200,000 clones, 85% to 90% of them appearing once.

The sequence came from a man under 40 who had recovered from COVID-19. This chain uses TRBV5-1 with TRBJ2-1; 12 bases are a match to TRBD2. What was sequenced was PBMCs or T cells enriched from blood (not recorded which). The CDR3 sequence: CASSPQLAGGLISSYNEQFF. The CDR3, as DNA: TGCGCCAGCAGCCCGCAACTAGCGGGGGGCCTTATATCCTCCTACAATGAGCAGTTCTTC.